The clone carrying this T cell receptor (beta chain) has more than one count but fewer than ten. This entry is derived from a study of T-cell reconstitution after alpha-beta-depleted transplantation in children. The CDR3 extends over 13 amino acids. The trim removed 8 bases at V and 3 bases at J, leaving 3 bases unmatched. In germline, CDR1 is SGDLS, CDR2 YYNGEE. The TCRbeta library was prepared with unique molecular identifiers. Each CDR3 protein is one row after TCRdb ran MiXCR on the PCR reads. The sample records 200,000 or so distinct CDR3 sequences, under 8.5% being singletons. The chain is built from TRBV9 and TRBJ2-1, with 9 bases lining up with TRBD2. This sample comprised PBMCs, mostly from graft donor cells, obtained 360 days after TCRalphabeta/CD19-depleted stem cell transplant. This clonotype was sampled from a male patient aged 2-15 years who had a stem cell transplant for acute myeloid leukemia, so the T cells may come from the graft donor. The CDR3 DNA follows: TGTGCCAGTCAGCGGGGGGTCTACAATGAGCAGTTCTTC. Translating it yields CASQRGVYNEQFF.